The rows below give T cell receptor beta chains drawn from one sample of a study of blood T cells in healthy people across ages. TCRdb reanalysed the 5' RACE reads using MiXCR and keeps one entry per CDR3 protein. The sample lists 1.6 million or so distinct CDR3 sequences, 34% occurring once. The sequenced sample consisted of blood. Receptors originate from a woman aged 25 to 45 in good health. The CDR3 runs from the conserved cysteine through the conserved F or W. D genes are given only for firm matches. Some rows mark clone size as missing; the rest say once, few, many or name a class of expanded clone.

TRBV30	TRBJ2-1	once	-	CAWIDNFSYNEQFF	TGTGCCTGGATTGACAACTTCTCCTACAATGAGCAGTTCTTC
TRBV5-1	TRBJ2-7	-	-	CASSFYDSHVEQYF	TGCGCCAGCAGCTTCTACGACTCCCACGTCGAGCAGTACTTC
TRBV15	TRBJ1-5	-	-	CATSEDSSNQPQHF	TGTGCCACCAGCGAGGACAGTAGCAATCAGCCCCAGCATTTT
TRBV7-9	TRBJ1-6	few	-	CASSSRVDNSPLHF	TGTGCCAGCAGCTCCAGGGTGGATAATTCACCCCTCCACTTT
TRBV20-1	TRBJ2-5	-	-	CSASTGSETQYF	TGCAGTGCTAGCACAGGGTCCGAGACCCAGTACTTC
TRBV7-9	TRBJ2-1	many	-	CASSLGTTSYYNEQFF	TGTGCCAGCAGCTTAGGGACAACTAGCTACTACAATGAGCAGTTCTTC
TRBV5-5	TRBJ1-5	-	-	CASSTAGVGQPQHF	TGTGCCAGCAGCACTGCAGGGGTCGGTCAGCCCCAGCATTTT
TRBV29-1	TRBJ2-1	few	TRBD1	CSAHTGGLNEQFF	TGCAGCGCCCATACAGGGGGTTTGAATGAGCAGTTCTTC
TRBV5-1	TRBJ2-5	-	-	CTSSLGRGMQETQYF	TGCACCAGCAGCTTGGGCAGGGGTATGCAAGAGACCCAGTACTTC
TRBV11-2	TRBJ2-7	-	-	CASSSLSAVPGQYF	TGTGCCAGCAGCTCCCTTTCCGCCGTTCCTGGTCAGTACTTC
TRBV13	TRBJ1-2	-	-	CASSPAGTQTNYGYTF	TGTGCCAGCAGCCCCGCCGGGACCCAAACTAACTATGGCTACACCTTC
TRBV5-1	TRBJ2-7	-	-	CAGSLGPEQYF	TGCGCCGGCAGCTTGGGCCCCGAGCAGTACTTC
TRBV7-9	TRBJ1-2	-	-	CASSLAPVGNIYGYTF	TGTGCCAGCAGCTTAGCACCCGTAGGCAACATCTATGGCTACACCTTC
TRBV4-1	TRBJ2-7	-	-	CASSQDPRAIEQYF	TGCGCCAGCAGCCAAGATCCGAGAGCGATTGAGCAGTACTTC
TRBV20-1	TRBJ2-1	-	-	CSARAGTMKGSYNEQFF	TGCAGTGCTAGGGCCGGGACCATGAAAGGCTCCTACAATGAGCAGTTCTTC
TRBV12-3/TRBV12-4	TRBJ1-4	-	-	CASSPTMGGPNEKLFF	TGTGCCAGCAGCCCTACGATGGGGGGGCCGAATGAAAAACTGTTTTTT
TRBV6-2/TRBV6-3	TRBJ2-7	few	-	CASSYSQGRYEQYF	TGTGCCAGCAGTTACTCACAGGGAAGATACGAGCAGTACTTC
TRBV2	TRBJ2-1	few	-	CASSDEDYNEQFF	TGTGCCAGCAGTGATGAAGACTACAATGAGCAGTTCTTC
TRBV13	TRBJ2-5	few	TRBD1	CASSSHRQGLGETQYF	TGTGCCAGCAGCTCTCACCGACAGGGGTTAGGAGAGACCCAGTACTTC
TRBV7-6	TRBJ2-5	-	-	CASSLAMGLEEWEETQYF	TGTGCCAGCAGCTTAGCGATGGGTTTGGAGGAGTGGGAAGAGACCCAGTACTTC
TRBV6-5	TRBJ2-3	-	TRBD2	CASSYGGGAADTQYF	TGTGCCAGCAGTTATGGCGGGGGGGCCGCAGATACGCAGTATTTT
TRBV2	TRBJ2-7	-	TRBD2	CASSEERTSASYEQYF	TGTGCCAGCAGTGAAGAACGGACTAGCGCTTCCTACGAGCAGTACTTC
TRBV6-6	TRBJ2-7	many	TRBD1	CASSYSTGESYEQYF	TGTGCCAGCAGTTACTCTACAGGGGAGTCCTACGAGCAGTACTTC
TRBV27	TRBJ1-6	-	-	CASSLSVPGLGPALHF	TGTGCCAGCAGTTTATCGGTACCGGGTTTGGGGCCCGCCCTCCACTTT
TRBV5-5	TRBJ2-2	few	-	CASSLADYVTGELFF	TGTGCCAGCAGCTTGGCGGACTATGTCACCGGGGAGCTGTTTTTT